These T cell receptor beta chains were read from a single sample in a study of blood T cell repertoires in COVID-19. Produced via immunoSEQ multiplex PCR; TCRdb's table is partial and in-frame only. The data contain approximately 260,000 clones, over 75% of them singletons. Sequenced material: peripheral blood. Receptor source: a human donor in a cohort sampled during active COVID-19. The CDR3 runs from the conserved cysteine through the conserved F or W. For some rows the clone size is stated as once, few or many, or as a class when expanded; others skip it.

j_gene: TRBJ2-1
abundance: NA
v_gene: TRBV18
CDR3aa: CASSPFSVRGSGNEQFF

j_gene: TRBJ1-1
abundance: many
v_gene: TRBV5-1
CDR3aa: CASSLRGRENTEAFF

j_gene: TRBJ2-1
abundance: NA
v_gene: TRBV2
CDR3aa: CASRSSGRGYEQFF

j_gene: TRBJ1-4
abundance: NA
v_gene: TRBV6-6
CDR3aa: CASSYSTATNEKLFF

j_gene: TRBJ2-1
abundance: NA
v_gene: TRBV4-3
CDR3aa: CASSQDGQLDEQFF

j_gene: TRBJ2-2
abundance: once
v_gene: TRBV5-8
CDR3aa: CASSPGGGTRELFF

j_gene: TRBJ2-7
abundance: NA
v_gene: TRBV29-1
CDR3aa: CSTLTVSSYEQYF

j_gene: TRBJ1-1
abundance: NA
v_gene: TRBV9
CDR3aa: CASSVEGGPEAFF

j_gene: TRBJ2-1
abundance: NA
v_gene: TRBV7-7
CDR3aa: CASSSTGDNEQFF

j_gene: TRBJ2-7
abundance: NA
v_gene: TRBV5-8
CDR3aa: CASSWSGQGAEQYF

j_gene: TRBJ2-1
abundance: NA
v_gene: TRBV5-1
CDR3aa: CASRFRDTIIHEQFF

j_gene: TRBJ1-2
abundance: NA
v_gene: TRBV5-4
CDR3aa: CASSGISREREGYTF

j_gene: TRBJ1-4
abundance: NA
v_gene: TRBV25-1
CDR3aa: CASRGTGKEKLFF

j_gene: TRBJ1-3
abundance: NA
v_gene: TRBV7-2
CDR3aa: CASSPRQGSGNTIYF

j_gene: TRBJ1-2
abundance: NA
v_gene: TRBV28
CDR3aa: CASRPMASPYGYTF

j_gene: TRBJ1-2
abundance: few
v_gene: TRBV27
CDR3aa: CASSTYGQGGYGYTF

j_gene: TRBJ1-2
abundance: NA
v_gene: TRBV12-5
CDR3aa: CASGFRTSYGYTF

j_gene: TRBJ2-3
abundance: NA
v_gene: TRBV2
CDR3aa: CASSETPLAGLTDTQYF

j_gene: TRBJ1-5
abundance: NA
v_gene: TRBV11-2
CDR3aa: CASSFTAESNQPQHF

j_gene: TRBJ1-1
abundance: NA
v_gene: TRBV11-2
CDR3aa: CASSLGAGTEAFF

j_gene: TRBJ2-1
abundance: NA
v_gene: TRBV10-2
CDR3aa: CASGQGGREQFF

j_gene: TRBJ2-5
abundance: NA
v_gene: TRBV19
CDR3aa: CASSPVQLAGGQETQYF

j_gene: TRBJ2-7
abundance: once
v_gene: TRBV5-1
CDR3aa: CASSFTTGLGTYEQYF

j_gene: TRBJ2-7
abundance: few
v_gene: TRBV6-5
CDR3aa: CASRVAAGTSYEQYF

j_gene: TRBJ2-2
abundance: NA
v_gene: TRBV5-4
CDR3aa: CASSRPGQEMRGELFF

j_gene: TRBJ1-1
abundance: NA
v_gene: TRBV5-5
CDR3aa: CASSAGYRGLDTEAFF

j_gene: TRBJ2-7
abundance: NA
v_gene: TRBV3-1/TRBV3-2
CDR3aa: CASSQTLATTYEQYF

j_gene: TRBJ1-5
abundance: once
v_gene: TRBV19
CDR3aa: CASSIWQGDQPQHF

j_gene: TRBJ2-2
abundance: NA
v_gene: TRBV28
CDR3aa: CASSPRVSGTGELFF

j_gene: TRBJ2-2
abundance: NA
v_gene: TRBV3-1/TRBV3-2
CDR3aa: CASSHGTGANTGELFF

j_gene: TRBJ1-2
abundance: few
v_gene: TRBV11-1
CDR3aa: CASSGANRDGYTF

j_gene: TRBJ1-1
abundance: NA
v_gene: TRBV27
CDR3aa: CASRISDRENTEAFF

j_gene: TRBJ2-7
abundance: NA
v_gene: TRBV19
CDR3aa: CASSIQGGYEQYF

j_gene: TRBJ2-2
abundance: NA
v_gene: TRBV7-9
CDR3aa: CASSLTGTGELFF

j_gene: TRBJ1-1
abundance: once
v_gene: TRBV5-1
CDR3aa: CASSLSLLRTEAFF

j_gene: TRBJ2-1
abundance: NA
v_gene: TRBV7-6
CDR3aa: CASSPRSSGGATYNEQFF

j_gene: TRBJ2-3
abundance: NA
v_gene: TRBV2
CDR3aa: CASSFLGAGVTTDTQYF

j_gene: TRBJ2-1
abundance: once
v_gene: TRBV10-3
CDR3aa: CAISESEGGQFF

j_gene: TRBJ1-1
abundance: NA
v_gene: TRBV7-9
CDR3aa: CASSFRQGSNTEAFF

j_gene: TRBJ1-4
abundance: NA
v_gene: TRBV5-1
CDR3aa: CASSLGYRGLGSATNEKLFF

j_gene: TRBJ2-2
abundance: NA
v_gene: TRBV6-6
CDR3aa: CASSFREGGTGELFF

j_gene: TRBJ1-5
abundance: NA
v_gene: TRBV7-6
CDR3aa: CASSLAGAQSNQPQHF

j_gene: TRBJ2-3
abundance: many
v_gene: TRBV9
CDR3aa: CASSVDNGGTTDTQYF

j_gene: TRBJ2-7
abundance: NA
v_gene: TRBV3-1/TRBV3-2
CDR3aa: CASSLRGGSYEQYF

j_gene: TRBJ2-3
abundance: once
v_gene: TRBV19
CDR3aa: CASSIRERWADTQYF

j_gene: TRBJ1-6
abundance: NA
v_gene: TRBV5-1
CDR3aa: CASSSATGFNSPLHF

j_gene: TRBJ2-7
abundance: NA
v_gene: TRBV5-6
CDR3aa: CASSLTLEGFEYEQYF

j_gene: TRBJ1-1
abundance: NA
v_gene: TRBV27
CDR3aa: CASIIIHRVEDTEAFF

j_gene: TRBJ2-5
abundance: once
v_gene: TRBV24-1
CDR3aa: CATSAQGLLDLRGKKYQETQYF

j_gene: TRBJ1-5
abundance: few
v_gene: TRBV23-1
CDR3aa: CATYQPQHF

j_gene: TRBJ2-3
abundance: NA
v_gene: TRBV7-3
CDR3aa: CASSFQGVSTDTQYF

j_gene: TRBJ1-4
abundance: NA
v_gene: TRBV2
CDR3aa: CASSESAARFEKLFF

j_gene: TRBJ1-2
abundance: few
v_gene: TRBV14
CDR3aa: CASSQQGGYYGYTF

j_gene: TRBJ1-1
abundance: NA
v_gene: TRBV6-2/TRBV6-3
CDR3aa: CASSSDSLFNHGDTEAFF

j_gene: TRBJ1-2
abundance: once
v_gene: TRBV5-1
CDR3aa: CASSLEGQGKGENGYTF

j_gene: TRBJ1-4
abundance: NA
v_gene: TRBV28
CDR3aa: CATTLNEKLFF

j_gene: TRBJ2-6
abundance: NA
v_gene: TRBV6-4
CDR3aa: CASSDGRQGGVSGANVLTF

j_gene: TRBJ2-7
abundance: NA
v_gene: TRBV4-2
CDR3aa: CASSEASDRPYEQYF

j_gene: TRBJ2-1
abundance: NA
v_gene: TRBV24-1
CDR3aa: CATSDSLAGTYNEQFF

j_gene: TRBJ2-7
abundance: NA
v_gene: TRBV6-5
CDR3aa: CASSYSGVLNGEQYF